Reported below is one T cell receptor beta chain. Its antigen is not identified. Primers used in a second PCR of about 6 to 11 cycles were a sample-barcoded 5' primer and a J-beta primer mix. Unique molecular identifiers of 12 random nucleotides labeled each cDNA. MiXCR was run by TCRdb on the 5' RACE reads, yielding one entry per CDR3 protein. The sample lists 780,000 or so distinct CDR3 sequences, 53% seen once, with around 41% in the top ten. Trimming removed 0 bases from V and 6 bases from J, with 11 bases in between. CDR1 is MNHEY, CDR2 SMNVEV, per germline (reference sequence). The CDR3 consists of 14 residues. The source of the sample is a study of blood T cells in healthy people across ages. Whole-study results and caveats: Diversity was higher, and naive CD4+ cells more numerous, in long-lived donors than in aged donors. Donor CMV infection status was unknown, possibly confounding age-related changes in expanded clonotypes. Older individuals had lower TCR beta diversity per million T cells (the decline was roughly linear).

Material: blood. The clonotype comes from a man aged 80 or over in good health. The V call is TRBV27, the J call TRBJ1-2; a weak D match, TRBD1 (5 bases). CDR3: CASSLSIGAHGYTF. The CDR3 DNA reads TGTGCCAGCAGTTTATCGATCGGGGCGCATGGCTACACCTTC.